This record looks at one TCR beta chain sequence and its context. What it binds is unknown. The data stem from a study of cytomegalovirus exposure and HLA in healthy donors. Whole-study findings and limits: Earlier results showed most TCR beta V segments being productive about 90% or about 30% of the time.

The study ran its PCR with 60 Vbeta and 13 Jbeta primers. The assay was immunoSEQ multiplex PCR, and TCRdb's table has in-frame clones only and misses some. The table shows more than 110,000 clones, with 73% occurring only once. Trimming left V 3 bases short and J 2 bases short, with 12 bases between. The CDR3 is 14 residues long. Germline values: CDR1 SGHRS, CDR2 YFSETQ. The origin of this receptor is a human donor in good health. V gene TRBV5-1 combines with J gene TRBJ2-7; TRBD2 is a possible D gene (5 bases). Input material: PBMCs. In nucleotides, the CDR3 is TGCGCCAGCAGCTCCGGACTGGGCGCCTACGAGCAGTACTTC. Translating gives CASSSGLGAYEQYF.